The rows below give T cell receptor beta chains drawn from one sample of a study of blood T cells in healthy people across ages. TCRdb fed the 5' RACE reads into MiXCR, producing one record per CDR3 protein. The table records 1.4 million or so distinct CDR3 sequences, 35% to 45% of them present only once. What was sequenced was blood. The receptors here all came from a woman aged 18-29 years in good health. Both conserved end residues are part of each CDR3. The D gene is left open where the match is weak. The size entry is marked missing in some rows and otherwise reads once, few, many or a size class.

j_gene | abundance | d_gene | v_gene | CDR3aa | CDR3nt
TRBJ2-2 | few | TRBD1 | TRBV12-3/TRBV12-4 | CASRDRESAGELFF | TGTGCCAGCAGGGACAGGGAGAGCGCCGGGGAGCTGTTTTTT
TRBJ2-5 | - | - | TRBV24-1 | CATSDLKGGSETQYF | TGTGCCACCAGTGATTTGAAAGGGGGATCAGAGACCCAGTACTTC
TRBJ2-7 | few | - | TRBV6-2/TRBV6-3 | CASSYLGQRYEQYF | TGTGCCAGCAGTTACCTTGGACAGCGCTACGAGCAGTACTTC
TRBJ2-3 | - | TRBD2 | TRBV4-3 | CASSQSRPGLATDTQYF | TGCGCCAGCAGCCAATCCCGCCCGGGACTAGCGACAGATACGCAGTATTTT
TRBJ2-3 | few | TRBD1 | TRBV7-2 | CASSLGTDGTDTQYF | TGTGCCAGCAGCTTGGGGACAGACGGCACAGATACGCAGTATTTT
TRBJ2-7 | few | - | TRBV24-1 | CATSDFGYEQYF | TGTGCCACCAGTGATTTTGGTTACGAGCAGTACTTC
TRBJ2-3 | few | - | TRBV18 | CASSTADSLKKYF | TGTGCCAGCTCAACGGCGGACAGCCTAAAAAAGTATTTT
TRBJ1-1 | few | - | TRBV21-1 | CANPLGRNTEAFF | TGTGCCAACCCTCTGGGCAGGAACACTGAAGCTTTCTTT
TRBJ2-3 | few | - | TRBV28 | CASSLPSKDTQYF | TGTGCCAGCAGTTTACCCTCGAAAGATACGCAGTATTTT
TRBJ2-3 | - | TRBD2 | TRBV7-2 | CASSFEAGRFTDTQYF | TGTGCCAGCAGCTTCGAAGCGGGGAGGTTCACAGATACGCAGTATTTT
TRBJ2-1 | - | TRBD1 | TRBV5-1 | CASSPGQGALGEQFF | TGCGCCAGCAGCCCCGGACAGGGGGCTTTAGGCGAGCAGTTCTTC
TRBJ1-1 | - | - | TRBV2 | CATAQRNTEAFF | TGTGCCACAGCCCAGAGGAACACTGAAGCTTTCTTT
TRBJ2-3 | once | - | TRBV12-3/TRBV12-4 | CTSSWGGLTDTQYF | TGTACCAGCAGTTGGGGGGGCCTCACAGATACGCAGTATTTT
TRBJ2-5 | once | TRBD2 | TRBV4-3 | CASSQLRAGMETQYF | TGCGCCAGCAGCCAATTACGAGCGGGGATGGAGACCCAGTACTTC
TRBJ2-4 | - | - | TRBV7-2 | CASSLDGQIIYNEQYF | TGTGCCAGCAGCCTAGATGGTCAGATTATCTACAATGAGCAGTACTTC
TRBJ1-1 | few | - | TRBV27 | CASTPGRSGISYGGAFF | TGTGCCAGCACCCCGGGAAGGAGCGGTATCAGCTACGGTGGAGCTTTCTTT
TRBJ1-5 | - | - | TRBV6-5 | CASRPRTDSNQPQHF | TGTGCCAGCAGACCGCGGACAGATAGCAATCAGCCCCAGCATTTT
TRBJ2-7 | many | - | TRBV29-1 | CSVDGPSYEQYF | TGCAGCGTTGATGGGCCCTCCTACGAGCAGTACTTC
TRBJ2-4 | - | TRBD1 | TRBV20-1 | CSARVGGTGLNIQYF | TGCAGTGCTAGAGTGGGGGGGACAGGGTTAAACATTCAGTACTTC
TRBJ2-3 | - | TRBD2 | TRBV7-3 | CASSLLGGRADTQYF | TGTGCCAGCAGCTTACTCGGCGGGAGGGCAGATACGCAGTATTTT
TRBJ2-7 | - | - | TRBV30 | CAWGDGSYNYEQYF | TGTGCCTGGGGGGACGGCTCATACAACTACGAGCAGTACTTC
TRBJ1-1 | few | TRBD1 | TRBV2 | CASSEAMGRGVTEAFF | TGTGCCAGCAGTGAAGCGATGGGCAGGGGGGTTACTGAAGCTTTCTTT
TRBJ2-4 | - | - | TRBV11-2 | CASSFTGQGQYF | TGTGCCAGCAGCTTCACAGGGCAGGGGCAGTACTTC
TRBJ2-3 | few | TRBD2 | TRBV29-1 | CSVEGSPSGVTDTQYF | TGCAGCGTTGAAGGGTCGCCTAGCGGTGTGACAGATACGCAGTATTTT
TRBJ1-4 | - | - | TRBV20-1 | CSAGGGDEKLFF | TGCAGTGCCGGGGGGGGTGATGAAAAACTGTTTTTT
TRBJ2-2 | - | - | TRBV3-1 | CAHGQTNTGELFF | TGTGCCCATGGACAGACGAACACCGGGGAGCTGTTTTTT
TRBJ1-2 | - | - | TRBV5-1 | CASSLRVGSYDYTF | TGCGCCAGCAGCTTGAGAGTTGGGAGCTATGACTACACCTTC
TRBJ2-1 | - | - | TRBV25-1 | CASSEWDGTYNEQFF | TGTGCCAGCAGTGAATGGGACGGTACCTACAATGAGCAGTTCTTC
TRBJ2-3 | - | TRBD2 | TRBV20-1 | CSARDRTSGYTDTRYF | TGCAGTGCTAGAGATCGAACTAGCGGTTACACAGATACGCGGTATTTT
TRBJ2-4 | - | TRBD2 | TRBV4-1 | CASSQLPAGGKNIQYF | TGCGCCAGCAGCCAACTCCCCGCGGGGGGCAAAAACATTCAGTACTTC
TRBJ2-3 | many | - | TRBV9 | CASSVEGGRPSGTDTQYF | TGTGCCAGCAGCGTGGAGGGGGGGAGACCTTCGGGCACAGATACGCAGTATTTT
TRBJ2-2 | - | - | TRBV6-5 | CASAGHLLNTGELFF | TGTGCCAGCGCGGGGCACCTACTAAACACCGGGGAGCTGTTTTTT
TRBJ2-3 | - | TRBD1 | TRBV7-2 | CASSLFGYGTGNTDTQYF | TGTGCCAGCAGCTTATTTGGATACGGGACAGGGAACACAGATACGCAGTATTTT
TRBJ1-4 | many | - | TRBV2 | CASSAGVGSEKLFF | TGTGCCAGCAGTGCGGGGGTAGGGAGTGAAAAACTGTTTTTT
TRBJ2-1 | once | - | TRBV7-8 | CASSRIQSSLGQFF | TGTGCCAGCAGCAGAATCCAGTCTAGCCTTGGACAGTTCTTC
TRBJ2-7 | - | - | TRBV21-1 | CASRHQGSTYEQYF | TGTGCCAGCCGGCATCAGGGATCCACTTACGAGCAGTACTTC
TRBJ1-2 | - | - | TRBV9 | CASSARRGSYGYTF | TGTGCCAGCAGCGCCCGTAGGGGGTCCTATGGCTACACCTTC
TRBJ2-7 | few | - | TRBV4-3 | CASSPTTGTYEQYF | TGCGCCAGCAGCCCGACAACTGGAACCTACGAGCAGTACTTC
TRBJ1-1 | few | - | TRBV2 | CASGSAGVDTEAFF | TGTGCCAGCGGGAGCGCGGGGGTTGACACTGAAGCTTTCTTT
TRBJ2-3 | few | - | TRBV7-2 | CASSLYQGTDTQYF | TGTGCCAGCAGCTTATATCAGGGCACAGATACGCAGTATTTT
TRBJ2-1 | - | TRBD2 | TRBV4-3 | CASSEDRSGLAVRYNEQFF | TGCGCCAGCAGCGAAGATCGCTCCGGACTAGCGGTGCGTTACAATGAGCAGTTCTTC
TRBJ1-2 | - | - | TRBV5-1 | CASTRQRGYGYTF | TGCGCCAGCACCCGACAGAGGGGCTATGGCTACACCTTC
TRBJ2-1 | - | TRBD2 | TRBV20-1 | CSLTSGRLNEQFF | TGCAGTCTAACTAGCGGGAGACTGAATGAGCAGTTCTTC
TRBJ2-7 | few | - | TRBV7-9 | CASSSVGDPPYEQYF | TGTGCCAGCAGCTCAGTGGGGGACCCCCCTTACGAGCAGTACTTC
TRBJ2-7 | few | - | TRBV6-6 | CASSYSTEGGKEQYF | TGTGCCAGCAGTTACTCGACGGAAGGTGGGAAAGAGCAGTACTTC
TRBJ1-5 | - | TRBD1 | TRBV20-1 | CSGSDRGDLSNQPQHF | TGCAGTGGATCGGACAGGGGGGACCTTAGCAATCAGCCCCAGCATTTT
TRBJ2-5 | - | - | TRBV18 | CASSRGLPGQGTQYF | TGTGCCAGCTCAAGAGGACTACCGGGTCAAGGAACCCAGTACTTC
TRBJ1-5 | - | - | TRBV12-3/TRBV12-4 | CASSLRTISNQLQHF | TGTGCCAGCAGTCTCAGGACCATTAGCAATCAGCTCCAGCATTTT
TRBJ2-5 | - | TRBD2 | TRBV10-3 | CAKGASGKETQYF | TGTGCCAAGGGAGCTAGCGGGAAAGAGACCCAGTACTTC
TRBJ2-7 | - | TRBD1 | TRBV5-1 | CASSLGNTGGAEQYF | TGCGCCAGCAGCTTGGGAAATACAGGGGGCGCCGAGCAGTACTTC
TRBJ1-2 | few | TRBD1 | TRBV6-6 | CASSDRESDYGYTF | TGTGCCAGCAGCGACAGGGAGTCCGACTATGGCTACACCTTC
TRBJ2-1 | once | - | TRBV28 | CASSLEVEADYNEQFF | TGTGCCAGCAGTTTAGAGGTGGAGGCGGACTACAATGAGCAGTTCTTC
TRBJ2-1 | - | TRBD1 | TRBV7-9 | CTSSSDRQGYNEQFF | TGTACCAGCAGCTCGGACAGGCAAGGATACAATGAGCAGTTCTTC
TRBJ1-5 | - | - | TRBV20-1 | CSARVRGISNQPQHF | TGCAGTGCTAGAGTTCGCGGGATTAGCAATCAGCCCCAGCATTTT